These 3 T cell receptor beta chains were all obtained from the same sample, sequenced in a study of patients and donors after allogeneic stem cell transplantation. TCRdb fed the RT-PCR reads into MiXCR, producing one record per CDR3 protein. The sample yields about 160,000 distinct CDR3 sequences, more than 20% seen once. Material: blood, either unsorted or a sorted T cell fraction (not recorded which). These receptor sequences come from a human donor who was either an allogeneic HSCT recipient or a stem cell or donor lymphocyte infusion donor (not recorded which). It is not recorded whose cells these are; they may come from a transplant donor.

The table lists this clonotype with a few counts. This chain uses TRBV20-1 with TRBJ1-1; 10 bases are a match to TRBD1. This CDR3 spans 14 amino acids. CDR1 is DFQATT, CDR2 SNEGSKA, per germline (reference sequence). The J segment lost 6 bases and the V segment lost 4 bases, leaving 8 bases of the junction unmatched. CDR3 sequence (DNA): TGCAGTGCTACCCAGACAGGGGGCTACTCTGAAGCTTTCTTT. Its translation is CSATQTGGYSEAFF.

This chain links TRBV6-6 with TRBJ2-7; D could derive from TRBD1 or TRBD2 (5 bases each). The V and J ends lost 7 bases and 2 bases respectively, with 21 bases between them. From germline, CDR1 is MNHNY and CDR2 SVGAGI (reference sequence). The CDR3 has 16 residues. CDR3 in DNA: TGTGCCAGCACACCCCGAGGGGCCAGCCTCCCCTACGAGCAGTACTTC. Translating it yields CASTPRGASLPYEQYF.

This clonotype was seen a handful of times. The chain combines TRBV20-1 with TRBJ1-6; D unclear. The CDR3 runs 15 residues. The germline CDR1 and CDR2 sequences are DFQATT and SNEGSKA (reference sequence). V lost 4 bases to trimming and J lost 3 bases, with 13 bases between them. CDR3 in DNA: TGCAGTGCTAAACGTAGGACGGGCTATAATTCACCCCTCCACTTT. This translates into CSAKRRTGYNSPLHF.